This T cell receptor (beta chain) was sequenced in a study of neurological immune-mediated disorders. Whole-study context: Among the roughly 35 patients with multiple sclerosis, some 30 were relapsing-remitting, while 3 were secondary progressive. Study conclusions and caveats: HTLV-1-associated myelopathy had the most TCR clonal expansion, while multiple sclerosis had the least, a level that fell below healthy controls.

Germline loops: CDR1 DFQATT, CDR2 SNEGSKA (reference sequence). The CDR3 is 16 amino acids. Unmatched junction bases numbered 13, after V lost 6 bases and J lost 1 base. This clonotype has a count of ten or more. Its antigen is unidentified. Synthesis of cDNA was performed by 5'RACE using 10-nucleotide random UMIs. Each CDR3 protein is one row after TCRdb ran MiXCR on the 5' RACE reads. Among fewer than 85,000 distinct CDR3 sequences listed, 4.3% were seen once. Time point reported: longitudinal time-point 3. The sample consisted of PBMCs. V and J are TRBV20-1 and TRBJ2-7, with TRBD1 matching over 9 bases. The clonotype was recovered from a woman aged 60 to 75 with multiple sclerosis. CDR3 coding DNA: TGCAGTGCGGCACCTACAGGGGGCATGATGTCCTACGAGCAGTACTTC. Its protein is CSAAPTGGMMSYEQYF.